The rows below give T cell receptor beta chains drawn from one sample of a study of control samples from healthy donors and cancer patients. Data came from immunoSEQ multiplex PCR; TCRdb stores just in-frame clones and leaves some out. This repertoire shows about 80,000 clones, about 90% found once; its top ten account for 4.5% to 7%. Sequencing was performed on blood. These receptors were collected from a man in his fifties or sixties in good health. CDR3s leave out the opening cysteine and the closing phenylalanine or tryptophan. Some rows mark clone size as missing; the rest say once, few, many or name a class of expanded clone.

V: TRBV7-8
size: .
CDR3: ASSLILNSYGYT

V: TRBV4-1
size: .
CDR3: ASSQVSGQDYEQY

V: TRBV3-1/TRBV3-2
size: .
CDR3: ASSQDAGWDNEQF

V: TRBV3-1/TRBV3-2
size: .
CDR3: ASSRDRLREKLF

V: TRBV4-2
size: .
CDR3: ASSQDWEYSRGRGYT

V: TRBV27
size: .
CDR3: ASSLFYSGGAQETQY

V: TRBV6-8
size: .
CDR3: ASSSGFLLRQVYYGYT

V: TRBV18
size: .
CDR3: ASSPLYGVEGTKNIQY

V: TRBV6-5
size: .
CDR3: ASPPPDRGRVV

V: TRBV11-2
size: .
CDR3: ASSLVQGLWGYT

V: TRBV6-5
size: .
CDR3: ASSYRGDSQETQY

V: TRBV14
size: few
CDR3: ASSQDEIYGYT

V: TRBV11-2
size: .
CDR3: ASSLEFDVAGETYNEQF

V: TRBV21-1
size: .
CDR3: ASSKGTRGCHEQY

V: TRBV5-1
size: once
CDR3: ASSLEAGYNEQF

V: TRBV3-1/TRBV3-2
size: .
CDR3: ASSRQLGTGESYGYT

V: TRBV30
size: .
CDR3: AWSVVRIWDRDQKTEAF

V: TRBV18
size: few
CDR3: ASSPDVGQYYGYT

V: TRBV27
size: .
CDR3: ASSPLPRGGTNSPLH

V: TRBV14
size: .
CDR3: ASSQDTHGYT

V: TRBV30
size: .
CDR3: AWSVGQGKAF

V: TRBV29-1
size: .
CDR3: SVGVGQTYGYT

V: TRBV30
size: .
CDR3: AWTLRTGQFFSNTGELF

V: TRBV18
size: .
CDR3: ASSPFAVEGNTIY

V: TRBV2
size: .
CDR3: ASRDRSPKEDEQY

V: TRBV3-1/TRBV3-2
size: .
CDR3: ASSQEYNGLAGGTDTQY

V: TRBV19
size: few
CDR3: ASSMKWRTRTNTEAF

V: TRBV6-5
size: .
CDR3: ASSVTGPKSNEQF

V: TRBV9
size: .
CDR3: ASSVRGGLGEKLF

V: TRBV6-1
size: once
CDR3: ASSEAPTGNYGYT

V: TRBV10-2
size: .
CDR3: ASSEGGVTEAF

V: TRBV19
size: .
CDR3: ASSISTTDTQY

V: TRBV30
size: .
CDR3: AWSGAGNTEAF

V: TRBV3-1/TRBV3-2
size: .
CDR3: ASSRFFGGLQETQY

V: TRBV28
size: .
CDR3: ASSSQGSGDEKLF

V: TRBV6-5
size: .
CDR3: ASKAGAGANVLT

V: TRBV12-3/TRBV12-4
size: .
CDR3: ASSRPGGTEAF

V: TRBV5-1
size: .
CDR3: ASSWGGGFSYEQY

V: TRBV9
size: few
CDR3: ASSPAGGAGNEQF

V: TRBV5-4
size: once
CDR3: ASSLLAGGTDTQY

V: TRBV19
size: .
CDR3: ASSMVRANQPQH

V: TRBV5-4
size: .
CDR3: ASSASGSLTDTQY

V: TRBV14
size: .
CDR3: ASSRQGTYEQY

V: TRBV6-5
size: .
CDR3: ASSSGLPSGNTIY

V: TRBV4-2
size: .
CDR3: ASSQESSNYGYT

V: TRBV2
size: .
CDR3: ASTDRQGSTEAF

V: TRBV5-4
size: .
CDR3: ASRKPELGSEQY

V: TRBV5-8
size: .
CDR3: ASSLFGSREKLF

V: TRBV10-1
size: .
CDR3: ASSESWGRETQY

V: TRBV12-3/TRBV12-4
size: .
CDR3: ASSRAENTEAF

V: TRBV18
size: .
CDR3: ASSLAGGLQETQY

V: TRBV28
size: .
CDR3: ASSLTENTEAF

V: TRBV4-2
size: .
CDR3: ASSPTSDRAPNYGYT

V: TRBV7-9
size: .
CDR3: ASSRSIPTGNTEAF

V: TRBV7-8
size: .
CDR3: ASSMGGVQETQY

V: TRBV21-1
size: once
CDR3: ASSKVEGYSNQPQH

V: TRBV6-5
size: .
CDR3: ASSYSSLGYGYT